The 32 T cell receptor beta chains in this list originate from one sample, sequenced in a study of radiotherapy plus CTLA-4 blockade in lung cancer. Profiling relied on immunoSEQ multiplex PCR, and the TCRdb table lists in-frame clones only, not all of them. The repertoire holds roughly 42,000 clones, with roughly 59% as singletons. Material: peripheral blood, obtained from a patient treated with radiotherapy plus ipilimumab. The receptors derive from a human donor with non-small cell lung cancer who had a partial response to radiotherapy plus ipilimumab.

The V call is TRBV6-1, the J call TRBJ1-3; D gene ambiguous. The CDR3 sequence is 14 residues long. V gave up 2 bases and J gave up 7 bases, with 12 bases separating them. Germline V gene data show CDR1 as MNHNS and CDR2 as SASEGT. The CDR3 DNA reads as TGTGCCAGCAGTGAAACCGACGTGCGGAACACCATATATTTT. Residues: CASSETDVRNTIYF.

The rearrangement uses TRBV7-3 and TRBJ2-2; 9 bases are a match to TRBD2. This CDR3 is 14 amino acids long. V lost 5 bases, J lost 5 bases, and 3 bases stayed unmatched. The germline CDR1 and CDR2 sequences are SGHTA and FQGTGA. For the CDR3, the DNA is TGTGCCAGCAGCCGAGCGGGGGGAACCGGGGAGCTGTTTTTT. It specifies CASSRAGGTGELFF.

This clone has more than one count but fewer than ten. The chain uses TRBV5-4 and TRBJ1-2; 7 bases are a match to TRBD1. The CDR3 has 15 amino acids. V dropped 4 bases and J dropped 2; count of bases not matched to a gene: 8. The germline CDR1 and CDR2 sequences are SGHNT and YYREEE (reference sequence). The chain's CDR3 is CASSPKDRENYGYTF. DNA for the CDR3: TGTGCCAGCAGCCCTAAAGACAGGGAAAACTATGGCTACACCTTC.

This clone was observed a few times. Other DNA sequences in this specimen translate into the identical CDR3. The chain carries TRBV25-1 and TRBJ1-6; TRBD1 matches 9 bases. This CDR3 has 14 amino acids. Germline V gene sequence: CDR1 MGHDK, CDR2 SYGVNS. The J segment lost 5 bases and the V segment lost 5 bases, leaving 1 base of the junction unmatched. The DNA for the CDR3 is TGTGCCAGCAGTTGGGACAGGGATAATTCACCCCTCCACTTT. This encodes CASSWDRDNSPLHF.

The CDR3 reads CASSGISEETQYF. The CDR3 DNA follows: TGTGCCAGCAGCGGTATATCTGAGGAGACCCAGTACTTC. V is TRBV11-2 and J is TRBJ2-5; D remains unclear. Germline lookup yields CDR1 SGHAT and CDR2 FQNNGV. Between the trimmed V and J ends, which lost 5 bases and 5 bases, there was a span of 12 bases. This CDR3 has 13 amino acids.

The CDR3, as DNA: TGTGCCAGCAACAGGGTTACCGGCACAGATACGCAGTATTTT. Its translation is CASNRVTGTDTQYF. The V and J genes are TRBV5-6 and TRBJ2-3; D is possibly TRBD1 (6 bases). There are 14 residues in the CDR3. Trimming shortened V by 6 bases and J by 1 base, and 12 bases separated the two germline ends. Germline V gene lookup returns CDR1 SGHDT and CDR2 YYEEEE.

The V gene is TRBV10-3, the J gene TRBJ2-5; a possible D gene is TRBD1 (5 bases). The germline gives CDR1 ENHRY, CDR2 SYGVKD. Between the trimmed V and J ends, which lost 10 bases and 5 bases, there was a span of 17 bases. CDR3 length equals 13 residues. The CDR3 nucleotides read TGTGCCACGTCATTAGGGGCAGACGAGACCCAGTACTTC. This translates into CATSLGADETQYF.

The DNA of the CDR3 is TGTGCCAGCAGCTCCCCAGCGGGGATCACAGATACGCAGTATTTT. It specifies CASSSPAGITDTQYF. The chain employs TRBV7-2 and TRBJ2-3; the match to TRBD2 covers 7 bases. Germline CDR1 reads SGHTA; CDR2 reads FQGNSA. J lost 2 bases, V lost 4 bases, and 6 bases had no gene match. The CDR3 has 15 residues.

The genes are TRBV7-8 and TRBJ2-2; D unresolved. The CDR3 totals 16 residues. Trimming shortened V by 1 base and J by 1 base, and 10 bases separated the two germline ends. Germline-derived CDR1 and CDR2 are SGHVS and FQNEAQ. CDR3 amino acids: CASSLDSAVNTGELFF. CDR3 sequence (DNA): TGTGCCAGCAGCTTAGATTCGGCGGTGAACACCGGGGAGCTGTTTTTT.

CDR3 protein: CASSLVASLTTGELFF. CDR3 nucleotides: TGTGCCAGCAGCTTAGTGGCCTCGTTAACCACCGGGGAGCTGTTTTTT. V usage is TRBV7-6 and J usage is TRBJ2-2; D unclear. The V gene's germline CDR1 is SGHVS and CDR2 FNYEAQ. The CDR3 is 16 residues long. The ends were cut back, 1 base at V and 4 bases at J, with 13 bases in the middle.

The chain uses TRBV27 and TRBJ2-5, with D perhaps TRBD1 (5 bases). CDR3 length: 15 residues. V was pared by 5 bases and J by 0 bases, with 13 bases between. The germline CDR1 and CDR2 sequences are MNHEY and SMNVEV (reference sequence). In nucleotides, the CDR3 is TGTGCCAGCAGTCACAAGGGGCTGTACCAAGAGACCCAGTACTTC. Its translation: CASSHKGLYQETQYF.

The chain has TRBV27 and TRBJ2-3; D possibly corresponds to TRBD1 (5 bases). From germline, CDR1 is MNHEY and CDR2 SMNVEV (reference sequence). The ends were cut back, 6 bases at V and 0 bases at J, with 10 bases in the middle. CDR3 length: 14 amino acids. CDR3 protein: CASSPTVSTDTQYF. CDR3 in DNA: TGTGCCAGCAGCCCGACAGTTAGCACAGATACGCAGTATTTT.

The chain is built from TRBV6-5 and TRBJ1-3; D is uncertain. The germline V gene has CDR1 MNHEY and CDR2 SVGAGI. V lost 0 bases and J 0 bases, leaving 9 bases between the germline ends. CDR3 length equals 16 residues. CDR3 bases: TGTGCCAGCAGTTACTCCCAGGAGGGCTCTGGAAACACCATATATTTT. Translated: CASSYSQEGSGNTIYF.

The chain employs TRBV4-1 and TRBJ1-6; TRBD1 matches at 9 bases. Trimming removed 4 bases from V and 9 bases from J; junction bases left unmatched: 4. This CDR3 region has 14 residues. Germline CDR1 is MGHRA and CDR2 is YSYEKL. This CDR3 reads CASSPTGGGSPLHF. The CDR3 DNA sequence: TGCGCCAGCAGCCCTACAGGGGGCGGTTCACCCCTCCACTTT.

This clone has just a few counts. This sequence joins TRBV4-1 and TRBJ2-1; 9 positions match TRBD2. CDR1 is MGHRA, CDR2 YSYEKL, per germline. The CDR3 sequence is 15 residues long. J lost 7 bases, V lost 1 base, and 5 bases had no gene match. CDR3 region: CASSQVAGALNEQFF. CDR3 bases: TGCGCCAGCAGCCAAGTAGCGGGAGCTCTAAATGAGCAGTTCTTC.

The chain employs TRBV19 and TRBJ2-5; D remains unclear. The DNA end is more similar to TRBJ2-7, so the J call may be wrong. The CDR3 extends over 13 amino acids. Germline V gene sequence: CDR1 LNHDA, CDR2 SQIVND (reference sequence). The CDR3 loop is CASSMGIAYEQYF. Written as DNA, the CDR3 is TGTGCCAGTAGTATGGGCATCGCCTACGAGCAGTACTTC.

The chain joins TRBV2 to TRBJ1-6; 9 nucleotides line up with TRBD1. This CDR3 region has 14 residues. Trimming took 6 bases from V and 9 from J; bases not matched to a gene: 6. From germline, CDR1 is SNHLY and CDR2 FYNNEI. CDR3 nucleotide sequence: TGTGCCAGCAGCCGGGACAGGGTAACTTCACCCCTCCACTTT. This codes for CASSRDRVTSPLHF.

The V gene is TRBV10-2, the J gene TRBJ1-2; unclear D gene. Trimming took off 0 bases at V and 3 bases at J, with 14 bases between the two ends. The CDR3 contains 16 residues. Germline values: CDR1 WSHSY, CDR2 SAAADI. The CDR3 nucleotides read TGCGCCAGCAGTGAGTCCTGGGCGTATACGGACTATGGCTACACCTTC. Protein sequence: CASSESWAYTDYGYTF.

This CDR3 is CASSEKSGIIVDETQYF. CDR3 nucleotides: TGTGCCAGCAGTGAAAAATCAGGGATCATCGTCGACGAGACCCAGTACTTC. The chain combines TRBV7-9 with TRBJ2-5; weak D call: TRBD1 (5 bases). Per germline, CDR1 SEHNR and CDR2 FQNEAQ (reference sequence). The CDR3 extends over 17 amino acids. With 6 bases removed from V and 5 bases from J, the gap between germline ends came to 25 bases.

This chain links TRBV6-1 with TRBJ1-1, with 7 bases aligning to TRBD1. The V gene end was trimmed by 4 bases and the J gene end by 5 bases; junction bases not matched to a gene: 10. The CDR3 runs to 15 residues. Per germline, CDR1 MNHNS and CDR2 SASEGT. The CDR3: CASSGEGAGRTEAFF. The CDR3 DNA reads TGTGCCAGCAGTGGCGAGGGGGCTGGTCGAACTGAAGCTTTCTTT.

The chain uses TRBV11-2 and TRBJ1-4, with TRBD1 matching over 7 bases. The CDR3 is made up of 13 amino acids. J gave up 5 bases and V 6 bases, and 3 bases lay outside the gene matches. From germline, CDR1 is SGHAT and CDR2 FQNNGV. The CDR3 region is CASRRGQNEKLFF. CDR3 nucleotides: TGTGCCAGCAGGAGGGGACAGAATGAAAAACTGTTTTTT.

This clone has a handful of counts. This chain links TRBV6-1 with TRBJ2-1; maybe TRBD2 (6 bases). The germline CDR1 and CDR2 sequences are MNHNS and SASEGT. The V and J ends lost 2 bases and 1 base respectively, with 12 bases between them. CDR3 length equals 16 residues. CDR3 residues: CASSEHSSGSYNEQFF. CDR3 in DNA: TGTGCCAGCAGTGAACATAGTAGCGGTTCCTACAATGAGCAGTTCTTC.

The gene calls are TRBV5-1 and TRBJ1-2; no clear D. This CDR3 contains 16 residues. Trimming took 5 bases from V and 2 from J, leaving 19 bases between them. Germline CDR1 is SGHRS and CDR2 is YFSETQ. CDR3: CASRELEVPANYGYTF. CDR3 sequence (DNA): TGCGCCAGCAGGGAGTTGGAGGTTCCCGCAAACTATGGCTACACCTTC.

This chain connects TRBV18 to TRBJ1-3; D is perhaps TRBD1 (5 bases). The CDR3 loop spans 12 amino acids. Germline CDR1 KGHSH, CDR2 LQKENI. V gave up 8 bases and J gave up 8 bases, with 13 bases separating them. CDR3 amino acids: CASGRVVDTIYF. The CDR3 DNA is TGTGCCAGCGGCAGGGTCGTAGACACCATATATTTT.

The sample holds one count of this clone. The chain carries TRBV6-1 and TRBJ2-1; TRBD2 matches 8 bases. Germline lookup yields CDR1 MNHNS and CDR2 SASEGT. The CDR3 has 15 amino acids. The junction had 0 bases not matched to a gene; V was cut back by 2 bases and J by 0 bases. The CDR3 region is CASSESGSSYNEQFF. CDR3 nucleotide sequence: TGTGCCAGCAGTGAAAGCGGGAGCTCCTACAATGAGCAGTTCTTC.

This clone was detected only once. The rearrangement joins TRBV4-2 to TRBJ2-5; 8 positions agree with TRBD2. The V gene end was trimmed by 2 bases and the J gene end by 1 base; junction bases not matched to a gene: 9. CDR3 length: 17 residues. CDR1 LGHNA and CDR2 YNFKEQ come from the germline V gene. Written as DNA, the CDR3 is TGTGCCAGCAGCCAATCCGGGGGGGCCGGTCGCCAAGAGACCCAGTACTTC. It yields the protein CASSQSGGAGRQETQYF.

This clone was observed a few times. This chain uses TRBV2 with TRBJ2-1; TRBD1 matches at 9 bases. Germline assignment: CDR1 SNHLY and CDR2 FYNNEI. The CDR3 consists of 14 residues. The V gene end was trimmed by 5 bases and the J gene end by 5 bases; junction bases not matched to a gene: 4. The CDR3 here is CASSLRQGDNEQFF. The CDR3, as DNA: TGTGCCAGCAGTCTCCGACAGGGGGACAATGAGCAGTTCTTC.

The CDR3 loop is CASSLAGGKETQYF. CDR3 DNA: TGTGCCAGCAGCCTAGCGGGGGGGAAAGAGACCCAGTACTTC. The rearrangement joins TRBV5-4 to TRBJ2-5, with 12 bases that match TRBD2. The V gene's germline CDR1 is SGHNT and CDR2 YYREEE (reference sequence). This CDR3 is built from 14 residues. V shed 4 bases, J shed 3 bases, and the junction held 1 base outside the gene matches.

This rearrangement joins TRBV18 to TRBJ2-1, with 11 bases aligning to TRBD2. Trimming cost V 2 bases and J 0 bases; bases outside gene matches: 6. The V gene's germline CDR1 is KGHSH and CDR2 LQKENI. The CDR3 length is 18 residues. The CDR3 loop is CASSPASGGTHSYNEQFF. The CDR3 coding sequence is TGTGCCAGCTCACCAGCTAGCGGGGGGACCCACTCCTACAATGAGCAGTTCTTC.

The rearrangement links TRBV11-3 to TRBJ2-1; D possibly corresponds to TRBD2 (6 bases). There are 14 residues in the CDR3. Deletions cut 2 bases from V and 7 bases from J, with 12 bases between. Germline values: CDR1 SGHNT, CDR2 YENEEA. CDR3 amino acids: CASSLTGRENEQFF. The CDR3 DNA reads TGTGCCAGCAGCTTAACGGGGCGGGAAAATGAGCAGTTCTTC.

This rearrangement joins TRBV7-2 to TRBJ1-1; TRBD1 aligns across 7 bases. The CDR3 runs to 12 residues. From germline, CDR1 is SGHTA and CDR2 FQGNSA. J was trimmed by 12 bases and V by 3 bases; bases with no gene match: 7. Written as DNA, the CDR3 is TGTGCCAGCAGCTTGGAAGACAGGGAAACTTTCTTT. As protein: CASSLEDRETFF. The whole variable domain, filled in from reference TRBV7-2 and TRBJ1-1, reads GAGVSQSPSNKVTEKGKDVELRCDPISGHTALYWYRQSLGQGLEFLIYFQGNSAPDKSGLPSDRFSAERTGGSVSTLTIQRTQQEDSAVYLCASSLEDRETFFGQGTRLTVV.

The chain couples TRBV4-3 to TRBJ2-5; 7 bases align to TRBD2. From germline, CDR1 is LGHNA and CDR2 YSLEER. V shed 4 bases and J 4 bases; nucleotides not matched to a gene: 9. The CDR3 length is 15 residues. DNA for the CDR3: TGCGCCAGCAGCCCACGATTAGGGAGGGGAGAGACCCAGTACTTC. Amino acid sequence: CASSPRLGRGETQYF.